Listed below are T cell receptor beta chains from one sample, sequenced in a study of blood T cell repertoires in COVID-19. This table comes from immunoSEQ multiplex PCR, and its TCRdb copy is limited to in-frame clones, with some not included. Counted here are 25,000 or so clones, around nine tenths occurring once; the ten biggest clones make up about 3%. Material: peripheral blood. Every receptor here comes from a human donor in a cohort sampled during active COVID-19. CDR3s include the opening cysteine and the closing phenylalanine or tryptophan. Each record gives: clone size, J gene, V gene, D gene, CDR3 protein, CDR3 DNA. The D gene is left open where the match is weak. Clone size is not always given. Where it is, it says once, few, many or a class for expanded clones.

NA TRBJ2-5 TRBV6-4 NA CASSDLEAQETQYF TGTGCCAGCAGTGACTTAGAGGCTCAGGAGACCCAGTACTTC
once TRBJ2-7 TRBV5-5 NA CASSWGGLYEQYF TGTGCCAGCAGCTGGGGAGGACTTTACGAGCAGTACTTC
NA TRBJ1-6 TRBV3-1/TRBV3-2 NA CASRAGADYNSPLHF TGTGCCAGCAGAGCGGGGGCGGACTATAATTCACCCCTCCACTTT
NA TRBJ1-2 TRBV6-5 NA CASSLLSGTPNYGYTF TGTGCCAGCAGTTTGCTCTCCGGGACACCTAACTATGGCTACACCTTC
NA TRBJ2-1 TRBV15 NA CATSRDRGNNEQFF TGTGCCACCAGCAGAGATAGGGGGAACAATGAGCAGTTCTTC
NA TRBJ2-5 TRBV3-1/TRBV3-2 TRBD1 CASSRWDRPYVTQYF TGTGCCAGCAGCCGATGGGACAGACCCTACGTGACCCAGTACTTC
NA TRBJ2-1 TRBV3-1/TRBV3-2 NA CASSHTGSYNEQFF TGTGCCAGCAGCCACACAGGGTCCTACAATGAGCAGTTCTTC
NA TRBJ2-3 TRBV5-1 TRBD2 CASSLVSGRISSTDTQYF TGCGCCAGCAGCTTGGTTAGCGGGAGGATCTCTAGCACAGATACGCAGTATTTT
NA TRBJ2-1 TRBV5-3 NA CARSLDKYNEQFF TGTGCCAGAAGCTTGGACAAGTACAATGAGCAGTTCTTC
NA TRBJ2-7 TRBV10-3 TRBD1 CAISEGQGNYEQYF TGTGCCATCAGTGAGGGACAGGGAAACTACGAGCAGTACTTC
NA TRBJ1-1 TRBV2 TRBD1 CASNLQGARRNTEAFF TGTGCCAGCAACCTACAGGGGGCGCGTCGCAACACTGAAGCTTTCTTT
few TRBJ1-4 TRBV19 TRBD1 CASSPTGTGGGKLFF TGTGCCAGTAGTCCCACCGGGACAGGGGGTGGTAAACTGTTTTTT
NA TRBJ2-7 TRBV19 TRBD2 CASSIGTSTPYEQYF TGTGCCAGTAGTATAGGGACTAGCACTCCCTACGAGCAGTACTTC
NA TRBJ2-3 TRBV9 NA CASQTASTDTQYF TGTGCCTCCCAGACAGCTAGCACAGATACGCAGTATTTT
NA TRBJ2-5 TRBV6-5 NA CASSYSSRETQYF TGTGCCAGCAGTTACTCCTCCCGGGAGACCCAGTACTTC
once TRBJ2-5 TRBV5-1 TRBD1 CASSLAGQRQETQYF TGCGCCAGCAGCTTGGCGGGACAGCGACAAGAGACCCAGTACTTC
NA TRBJ1-6 TRBV5-1 NA CASSFGESSYNSPLHF TGCGCCAGCAGCTTTGGGGAGAGCTCCTATAATTCACCCCTCCACTTT
NA TRBJ2-3 TRBV3-1/TRBV3-2 TRBD2 CASSRGLASDTDTQYF TGTGCCAGCAGCCGAGGACTAGCGAGCGACACAGATACGCAGTATTTT
NA TRBJ2-7 TRBV7-8 TRBD1 CASSLALGQGPYEQYF TGTGCCAGCAGCTTGGCTTTGGGACAGGGGCCCTACGAGCAGTACTTC
NA TRBJ1-2 TRBV2 NA CASSEAGNTF TGTGCCAGCAGTGAAGCGGGCAACACCTTC
NA TRBJ2-3 TRBV7-2 TRBD2 CASSFRAGVTVTDTQYF TGTGCCAGCAGTTTTAGGGCGGGGGTCACTGTCACAGATACGCAGTATTTT
NA TRBJ2-7 TRBV6-5 TRBD1 CASSYHQDRGYEQYF TGTGCCAGCAGTTACCACCAGGACAGGGGCTACGAGCAGTACTTC
NA TRBJ2-3 TRBV7-3 NA CASSPQAGPTDTQYF TGTGCCAGCAGCCCCCAGGCGGGTCCCACAGATACGCAGTATTTT
NA TRBJ2-1 TRBV19 TRBD2 CASSMLGTSGANNEQFF TGTGCCAGTAGTATGCTCGGGACTAGCGGGGCGAACAATGAGCAGTTCTTC
NA TRBJ2-5 TRBV7-2 TRBD2 CASSLTSGGQETQYF TGTGCCAGCAGCTTAACTAGCGGTGGCCAAGAGACCCAGTACTTC
once TRBJ2-3 TRBV12-5 NA CASGLGSLDTQYF TGTGCTAGTGGTTTGGGTAGTCTCGATACGCAGTATTTT
NA TRBJ2-1 TRBV20-1 NA CSASAGGAYNEQFF TGCAGTGCTAGTGCGGGCGGGGCCTACAATGAGCAGTTCTTC
NA TRBJ2-2 TRBV3-1/TRBV3-2 TRBD1 CASSQDDRGGTGELFF TGTGCCAGCAGCCAAGATGACAGGGGCGGTACCGGGGAGCTGTTTTTT
NA TRBJ2-7 TRBV19 NA CASSIREGVEQYF TGTGCCAGTAGTATAAGGGAAGGGGTCGAGCAGTACTTC
NA TRBJ2-1 TRBV27 TRBD1 CASSQWGQGLNEQFF TGTGCCAGCAGTCAGTGGGGACAGGGTCTGAATGAGCAGTTCTTC
NA TRBJ1-5 TRBV6-2/TRBV6-3 NA CASSYSKGLNLNQPQHF TGTGCCAGCAGTTACTCGAAGGGACTCAATCTCAATCAGCCCCAGCATTTT
NA TRBJ2-5 TRBV5-1 NA CASSLVTGFQETQYF TGCGCCAGCAGCTTGGTAACAGGGTTCCAAGAGACCCAGTACTTC
NA TRBJ1-5 TRBV28 TRBD1 CASSLVAGGIQPQHF TGTGCCAGCAGTTTGGTGGCAGGGGGCATTCAGCCCCAGCATTTT
NA TRBJ1-5 TRBV2 TRBD1 CASSEAGFRQGAGQPQHF TGTGCCAGCAGTGAAGCCGGGTTTCGGCAGGGGGCCGGTCAGCCCCAGCATTTT
NA TRBJ1-5 TRBV19 NA CASRQSDQPQHF TGTGCCAGTAGGCAGTCCGATCAGCCCCAGCATTTT
NA TRBJ2-3 TRBV7-3 TRBD2 CASSSLPRERSDTQYF TGTGCCAGCAGCTCCCTCCCGCGGGAGAGGTCAGATACGCAGTATTTT
once TRBJ1-6 TRBV3-1/TRBV3-2 TRBD1 CASSPGQIGNSPLHF TGTGCCAGCAGCCCGGGACAGATAGGTAATTCACCCCTCCACTTT
few TRBJ1-1 TRBV7-3 NA CASSRQMNTEAFF TGTGCCAGCAGCCGACAGATGAACACTGAAGCTTTCTTT